This T cell receptor beta chain originates from a study of T cell changes during pregnancy in multiple sclerosis. Germline V lookup: CDR1 MGHRA, CDR2 YSYEKL. V shed 11 bases and J 8 bases; nucleotides not matched to a gene: 12. CDR3 length: 14 residues. Generated by immunoSEQ multiplex PCR, the TCRdb table keeps only in-frame clones and is missing some. This sample yields about 20,000 clones, of which roughly nine tenths are seen a single time; about 7.5% belongs to the top ten. The J gene is TRBJ2-1, the V gene TRBV4-1, with 10 bases lining up with TRBD2. Specimen: CD8+ T cells from peripheral blood mononuclear cells, collected in the second trimester of pregnancy. The source is a female donor in good health, enrolled as a control in a pregnancy study. CDR3 residues: CAVGRGLALHEQFF. In DNA form, the CDR3 reads TGCGCCGTCGGGCGGGGACTAGCGTTACATGAGCAGTTCTTC.